These T cell receptor beta chains were read from a single sample in a study of preoperative IRX-2 immunotherapy in early breast cancer. The protocol was immunoSEQ multiplex PCR, while the TCRdb copy is restricted to in-frame clones and leaves out a portion. Here the sample spans 25,000 to 35,000 clones, under 90% being singletons. This sample was taken from a patient treated with IRX-2 immunotherapy. The receptors derive from a human donor with breast cancer. CDR3s include the opening cysteine and the closing phenylalanine or tryptophan. D genes are given only for firm matches.

J	length	V	D	CDR3	DNA
TRBJ2-4	14	TRBV29-1	TRBD1	CSAVTGGTKNIQYF	TGCAGCGCCGTGACAGGGGGGACCAAAAACATTCAGTACTTC
TRBJ2-7	15	TRBV15	TRBD2	CATSSWGTSSYEQYF	TGTGCCACCAGCAGTTGGGGGACTAGCTCCTACGAGCAGTACTTC
TRBJ1-5	18	TRBV19	TRBD1	CASSMGPGQGFWDQPQHF	TGTGCCAGTAGTATGGGACCGGGACAGGGGTTTTGGGATCAGCCCCAGCATTTT
TRBJ1-2	13	TRBV6-8	.	CASTEAGFYGYTF	TGTGCCAGCACCGAAGCGGGGTTCTATGGCTACACCTTC
TRBJ2-7	14	TRBV11-3	TRBD1	CASSYSGGGYEQYF	TGTGCCAGCAGCTATTCAGGGGGTGGCTACGAGCAGTACTTC
TRBJ2-1	15	TRBV12-5	TRBD1	CASGQDRGRSNEQFF	TGTGCTAGTGGCCAGGACAGGGGGCGTAGCAATGAGCAATTCTTC
TRBJ1-4	17	TRBV28	.	CASSWNKLMGTNEKLFF	TGTGCCAGCAGTTGGAACAAGCTAATGGGAACTAATGAAAAACTGTTTTTT
TRBJ1-3	18	TRBV1	.	CASSQVRTGTRYGNTIYF	TGCGCCAGCAGCCAAGTCCGGACAGGGACCAGGTATGGAAACACCATATATTTT
TRBJ2-3	13	TRBV19	.	CASSIQQTHTQYF	TGTGCCAGTAGTATCCAACAGACTCATACGCAGTATTTT
TRBJ2-5	14	TRBV11-3	.	CASSATTAQETQYF	TGTGCCAGCAGCGCCACCACAGCACAAGAGACCCAGTACTTC